These T cell receptor beta chains were read from a single sample in a study of response to subunit inactivated influenza vaccine. TCRdb used MiXCR to reprocess the RT-PCR reads, holding one entry per CDR3 protein. Of about 570,000 distinct CDR3 sequences in the sample, roughly 10% were seen once. The sample also formed part of further work on T cells expressing NK-cell markers.

The sequences come from PBMCs from blood, collected on the day of vaccination. The receptors derive from a man between 45 and 60 years old who received an inactivated influenza vaccine. The CDR3 runs from the conserved cysteine through the conserved F or W. The order of the fields is J gene, clone size, D gene, V gene, CDR3 DNA, CDR3 protein. D genes are given only for firm matches. Expanded clones are given a class, and other clones once, few, many or no size at all.

j_gene: TRBJ2-7
abundance: few
d_gene: TRBD2
v_gene: TRBV5-1
CDR3nt: TGCGCCAGCAGCGCCTCGACTAGCGGGGGGCGCTACGAGCAGTACTTC
CDR3aa: CASSASTSGGRYEQYF

j_gene: TRBJ2-1
abundance: few
d_gene: -
v_gene: TRBV7-9
CDR3nt: TGTGCCAGCAGGAAGAACACGAGGGGTCATGAGCAGTTCTTC
CDR3aa: CASRKNTRGHEQFF

j_gene: TRBJ1-2
abundance: -
d_gene: -
v_gene: TRBV5-1
CDR3nt: TGCGCCAGCAGCTTGGCCATGGTAGGAGTGGATGGCTACACCTTC
CDR3aa: CASSLAMVGVDGYTF

j_gene: TRBJ1-1
abundance: -
d_gene: -
v_gene: TRBV12-3/TRBV12-4
CDR3nt: TGTGCCATCTCCCTGGGGGTTTTAACTGAAGCTTTCTTT
CDR3aa: CAISLGVLTEAFF

j_gene: TRBJ2-1
abundance: -
d_gene: -
v_gene: TRBV11-2
CDR3nt: TGTGCCAGCGGCGTTTACTTACAGCGCGACAATGAGCAGTTCTTC
CDR3aa: CASGVYLQRDNEQFF

j_gene: TRBJ2-6
abundance: -
d_gene: -
v_gene: TRBV30
CDR3nt: TGTGCCTGGAGACCCCTTGGTTCTGGGGCCAACGTCCTGACTTTC
CDR3aa: CAWRPLGSGANVLTF

j_gene: TRBJ2-5
abundance: few
d_gene: TRBD1
v_gene: TRBV20-1
CDR3nt: TGCAGTGCAACAGTCACAGGGGGCACGAAGACCCAGTACTTC
CDR3aa: CSATVTGGTKTQYF

j_gene: TRBJ2-1
abundance: many
d_gene: -
v_gene: TRBV20-1
CDR3nt: TGCAGTGCTAGAGAGGGGCTTTTCACCTACAATGAGCAGTTCTTC
CDR3aa: CSAREGLFTYNEQFF

j_gene: TRBJ2-2
abundance: few
d_gene: -
v_gene: TRBV28
CDR3nt: TGTGCCAGCAGTCCTCCACCTACGGGGCAGCTGTTTTTT
CDR3aa: CASSPPPTGQLFF

j_gene: TRBJ2-5
abundance: -
d_gene: -
v_gene: TRBV5-1
CDR3nt: TGCGCCAGCAGCTTGGCTGGGGGTGAGCAGACCCAGTACTTC
CDR3aa: CASSLAGGEQTQYF

j_gene: TRBJ2-1
abundance: many
d_gene: -
v_gene: TRBV12-3/TRBV12-4
CDR3nt: TGTGCCAGCAGTTTTCCCAGGGTTGATGAGCAGTTCTTC
CDR3aa: CASSFPRVDEQFF

j_gene: TRBJ2-5
abundance: -
d_gene: TRBD2
v_gene: TRBV20-1
CDR3nt: TGCAGTGCTCTCCCCCTAGCGGGTAGGGAGACCCAGTACTTC
CDR3aa: CSALPLAGRETQYF

j_gene: TRBJ2-7
abundance: few
d_gene: -
v_gene: TRBV2
CDR3nt: TGTGCCAGCCGTACTCTGGGCGGGGAGTACGAGCAGTACTTC
CDR3aa: CASRTLGGEYEQYF

j_gene: TRBJ2-7
abundance: few
d_gene: TRBD2
v_gene: TRBV20-1
CDR3nt: TGCAGTGCCAGGGAGGTAGCGGGAGCACACGAGCAGTACTTC
CDR3aa: CSAREVAGAHEQYF

j_gene: TRBJ2-7
abundance: few
d_gene: TRBD2
v_gene: TRBV7-2
CDR3nt: TGTGCCAGCAGCTTAGTGGCTAGCGGGAGCGCCTACGAGCAGTACTTC
CDR3aa: CASSLVASGSAYEQYF

j_gene: TRBJ1-1
abundance: few
d_gene: -
v_gene: TRBV20-1
CDR3nt: TGCAGTGCTGGGGACTCTTATGGGACTGAAGCTTTCTTT
CDR3aa: CSAGDSYGTEAFF

j_gene: TRBJ2-2
abundance: few
d_gene: TRBD1
v_gene: TRBV12-3/TRBV12-4
CDR3nt: TGTGCCAGCACCCCCTACAGGGGGCGCACCGGGGAGCTGTTTTTT
CDR3aa: CASTPYRGRTGELFF

j_gene: TRBJ2-3
abundance: -
d_gene: -
v_gene: TRBV4-1
CDR3nt: TGCGCCAGCAGCCGGTTATCGGGGGTGGATACGCAGTATTTT
CDR3aa: CASSRLSGVDTQYF

j_gene: TRBJ2-7
abundance: -
d_gene: TRBD1
v_gene: TRBV7-2
CDR3nt: TGTGCCAGCAGCTTACAGAGACAGGGGGCCGAGCAGTACTTC
CDR3aa: CASSLQRQGAEQYF

j_gene: TRBJ1-1
abundance: -
d_gene: -
v_gene: TRBV7-6
CDR3nt: TGTGCCAGCAGCTCCCGGGACATCATTAACACTGAAGCTTTCTTT
CDR3aa: CASSSRDIINTEAFF

j_gene: TRBJ1-6
abundance: few
d_gene: -
v_gene: TRBV20-1
CDR3nt: TGCAGTGCAAACTCAGGGGCCAATTCACCCCTCCACTTT
CDR3aa: CSANSGANSPLHF

j_gene: TRBJ2-7
abundance: -
d_gene: -
v_gene: TRBV18
CDR3nt: TGTGCCAGCTCACCACCGATGGGGACCCACGAGCAGTACTTC
CDR3aa: CASSPPMGTHEQYF

j_gene: TRBJ2-1
abundance: -
d_gene: TRBD1
v_gene: TRBV5-1
CDR3nt: TGCGCCAGCAGCTTCGGCACCCAGACAGGGTACTACAATGAGCAGTTCTTC
CDR3aa: CASSFGTQTGYYNEQFF

j_gene: TRBJ2-7
abundance: few
d_gene: -
v_gene: TRBV6-1
CDR3nt: TGTGCCACCGACAGATTCACCTACGAGCAGTACTTC
CDR3aa: CATDRFTYEQYF

j_gene: TRBJ2-7
abundance: -
d_gene: -
v_gene: TRBV6-2/TRBV6-3
CDR3nt: TGTGCCAGCAGTTACCCTTCCTACGAGCAGTACTTC
CDR3aa: CASSYPSYEQYF

j_gene: TRBJ1-2
abundance: many
d_gene: -
v_gene: TRBV25-1
CDR3nt: TGTGCCAGCAGTGATGGGGGTGGCTACACCTTC
CDR3aa: CASSDGGGYTF

j_gene: TRBJ2-7
abundance: many
d_gene: -
v_gene: TRBV7-2
CDR3nt: TGTGCCAGCAGCTTAGTCGGGGGAATGTACTACGAGCAGTACTTC
CDR3aa: CASSLVGGMYYEQYF

j_gene: TRBJ2-7
abundance: many
d_gene: -
v_gene: TRBV20-1
CDR3nt: TGCAGTGGGGTGAAGGGGTCCTACGAGCAGTACTTC
CDR3aa: CSGVKGSYEQYF

j_gene: TRBJ2-3
abundance: -
d_gene: -
v_gene: TRBV11-1
CDR3nt: TGTGCCAGCAGCTTCCTGACGGGCAGCACAGATACGCAGTATTTT
CDR3aa: CASSFLTGSTDTQYF

j_gene: TRBJ2-3
abundance: -
d_gene: TRBD2
v_gene: TRBV27
CDR3nt: TGTGCCAGCAGTTTGACTGGACTAGTACTCAATACGCAGTATTTT
CDR3aa: CASSLTGLVLNTQYF

j_gene: TRBJ2-7
abundance: many
d_gene: -
v_gene: TRBV25-1
CDR3nt: TGTGCCAGCAGTCACACATACGAGCAGTACTTC
CDR3aa: CASSHTYEQYF

j_gene: TRBJ2-1
abundance: -
d_gene: TRBD2
v_gene: TRBV20-1
CDR3nt: TGCAGTGCTAGCCTCACTAGCGGGCCCTACAATGAGCAGTTCTTC
CDR3aa: CSASLTSGPYNEQFF

j_gene: TRBJ1-1
abundance: -
d_gene: -
v_gene: TRBV5-1
CDR3nt: TGCGCCAGCAGTCGGGGGTACGGGGGCGGGATGAACACTGAAGCTTTCTTT
CDR3aa: CASSRGYGGGMNTEAFF

j_gene: TRBJ1-1
abundance: -
d_gene: -
v_gene: TRBV6-1
CDR3nt: TGTGCCAGCAGTGGCGGACAGCTATTCACTGAAGCTTTCTTT
CDR3aa: CASSGGQLFTEAFF

j_gene: TRBJ2-4
abundance: few
d_gene: TRBD1
v_gene: TRBV2
CDR3nt: TGTGCCAGCATTAGACCGGGACAGGCAAAAAACATTCAGTACTTC
CDR3aa: CASIRPGQAKNIQYF

j_gene: TRBJ2-1
abundance: few
d_gene: -
v_gene: TRBV6-2/TRBV6-3
CDR3nt: TGTGCCAGCAGTTATGGTCGACCTAAACGTTCCTACAATGAGCAGTTCTTC
CDR3aa: CASSYGRPKRSYNEQFF

j_gene: TRBJ2-2
abundance: few
d_gene: -
v_gene: TRBV29-1
CDR3nt: TGCAGCGTTGACCCTACAGGGCCCGGGGAGCTGTTTTTT
CDR3aa: CSVDPTGPGELFF